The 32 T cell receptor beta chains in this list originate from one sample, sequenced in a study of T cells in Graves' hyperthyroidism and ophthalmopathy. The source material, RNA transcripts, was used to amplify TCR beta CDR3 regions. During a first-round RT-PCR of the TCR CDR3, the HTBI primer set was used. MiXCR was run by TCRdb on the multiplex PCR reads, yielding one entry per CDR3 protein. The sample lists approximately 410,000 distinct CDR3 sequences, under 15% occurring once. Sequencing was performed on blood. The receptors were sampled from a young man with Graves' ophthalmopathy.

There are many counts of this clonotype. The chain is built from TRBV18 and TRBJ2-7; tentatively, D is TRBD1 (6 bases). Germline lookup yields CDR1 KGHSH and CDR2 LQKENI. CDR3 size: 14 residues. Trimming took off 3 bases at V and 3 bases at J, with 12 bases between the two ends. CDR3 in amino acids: CASSPGQLYYEQYF. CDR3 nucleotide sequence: TGTGCCAGCTCACCTGGACAGCTATACTACGAGCAGTACTTC.

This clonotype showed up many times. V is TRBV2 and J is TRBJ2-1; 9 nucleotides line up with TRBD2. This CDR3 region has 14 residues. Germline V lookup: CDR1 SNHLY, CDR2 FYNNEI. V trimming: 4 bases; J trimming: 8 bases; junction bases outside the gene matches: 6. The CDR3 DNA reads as TGTGCCAGCAGTGGCCCGGGACTAGCTTATGAGCAGTTCTTC. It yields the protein CASSGPGLAYEQFF. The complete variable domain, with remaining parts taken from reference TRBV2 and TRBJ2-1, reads EPEVTQTPSHQVTQMGQEVILRCVPISNHLYFYWYRQILGQKVEFLVSFYNNEISEKSEIFDDQFSVERPDGSNFTLKIRSTKLEDSAMYFCASSGPGLAYEQFFGPGTRLTVL.

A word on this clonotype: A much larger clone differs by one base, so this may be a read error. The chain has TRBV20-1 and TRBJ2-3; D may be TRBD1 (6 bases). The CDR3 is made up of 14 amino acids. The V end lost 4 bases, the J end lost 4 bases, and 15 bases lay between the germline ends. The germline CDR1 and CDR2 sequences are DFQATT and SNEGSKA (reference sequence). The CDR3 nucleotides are TGCAGTGCTAAAGGACAGAGGAATGCAGATACGCAGTATTTT. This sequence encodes CSAKGQRNADTQYF.

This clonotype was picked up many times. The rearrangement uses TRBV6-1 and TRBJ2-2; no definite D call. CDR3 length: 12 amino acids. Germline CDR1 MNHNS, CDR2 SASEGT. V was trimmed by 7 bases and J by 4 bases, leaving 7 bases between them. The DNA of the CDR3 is TGTGCCAGCATCGCGTTCACCGGGGAGCTGTTTTTT. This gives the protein CASIAFTGELFF.

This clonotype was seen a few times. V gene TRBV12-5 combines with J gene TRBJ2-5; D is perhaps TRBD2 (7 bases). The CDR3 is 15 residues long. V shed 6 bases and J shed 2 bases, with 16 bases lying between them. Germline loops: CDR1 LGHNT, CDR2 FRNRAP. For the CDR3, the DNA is TGTGCTAGTGGCCTCCCGGGGGGCCATCAAGAGACCCAGTACTTC. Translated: CASGLPGGHQETQYF. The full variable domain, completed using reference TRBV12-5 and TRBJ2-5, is DARVTQTPRHKVTEMGQEVTMRCQPILGHNTVFWYRQTMMQGLELLAYFRNRAPLDDSGMPKDRFSAEMPDATLATLKIQPSEPRDSAVYFCASGLPGGHQETQYFGPGTRLLVL.

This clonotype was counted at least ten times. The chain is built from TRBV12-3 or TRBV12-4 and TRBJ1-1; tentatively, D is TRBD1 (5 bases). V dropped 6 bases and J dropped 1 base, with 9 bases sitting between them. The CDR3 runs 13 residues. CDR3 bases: TGTGCCAGCAGCTGGACACCGAACACTGAAGCTTTCTTT. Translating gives CASSWTPNTEAFF.

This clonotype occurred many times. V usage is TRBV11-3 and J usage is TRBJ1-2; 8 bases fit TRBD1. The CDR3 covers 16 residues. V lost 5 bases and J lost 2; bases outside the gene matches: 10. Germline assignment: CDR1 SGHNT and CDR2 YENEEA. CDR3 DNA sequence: TGTGCCAGCAGCGTCGAAGGGCGACAGGGGAACTATGGCTACACCTTC. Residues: CASSVEGRQGNYGYTF.

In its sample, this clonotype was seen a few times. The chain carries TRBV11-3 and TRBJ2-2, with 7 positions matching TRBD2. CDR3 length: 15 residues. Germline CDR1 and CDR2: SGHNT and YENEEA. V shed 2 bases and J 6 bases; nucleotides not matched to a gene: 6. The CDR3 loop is CASSLILGRAGELFF. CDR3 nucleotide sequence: TGTGCCAGCAGCTTAATACTAGGGAGGGCCGGGGAGCTGTTTTTT.

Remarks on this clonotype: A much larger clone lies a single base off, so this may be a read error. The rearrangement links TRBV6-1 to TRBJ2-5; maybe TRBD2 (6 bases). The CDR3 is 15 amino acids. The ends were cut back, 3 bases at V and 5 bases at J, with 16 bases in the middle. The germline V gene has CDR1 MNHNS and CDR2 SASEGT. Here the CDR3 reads CASSDLRSSVETQYF. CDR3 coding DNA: TGTGCCAGCAGTGATTTAAGGTCTAGCGTGGAGACCCAGTACTTC.

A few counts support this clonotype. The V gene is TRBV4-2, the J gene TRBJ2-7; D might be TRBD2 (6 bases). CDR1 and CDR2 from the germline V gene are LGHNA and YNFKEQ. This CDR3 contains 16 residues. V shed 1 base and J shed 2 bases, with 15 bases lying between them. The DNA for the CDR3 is TGTGCCAGCAGCCAAGGACCCGGGACTCCCCCCTACGAGCAGTACTTC. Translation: CASSQGPGTPPYEQYF.

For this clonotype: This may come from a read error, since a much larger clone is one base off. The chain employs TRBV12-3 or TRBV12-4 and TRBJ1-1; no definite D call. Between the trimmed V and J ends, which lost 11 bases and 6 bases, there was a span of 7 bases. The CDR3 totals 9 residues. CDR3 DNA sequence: TGTGCCGGCGGGGCTGAAGCTTTCTTT. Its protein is CAGGAEAFF.

CDR3 sequence: CASSWRGQLASGANVLTF. CDR3 bases: TGTGCCAGCAGCTGGAGAGGACAGCTCGCCTCTGGGGCCAACGTCCTGACTTTC. The J gene is TRBJ2-6, the V gene TRBV5-6; D possibly corresponds to TRBD1 (6 bases). Germline V CDR1 and CDR2: SGHDT, YYEEEE. Deletions cut 3 bases from V and 0 bases from J, with 16 bases between. The CDR3 is made up of 18 amino acids.

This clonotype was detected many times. The chain's CDR3 is CASSDGGTGGENTGELFF. In nucleotides, the CDR3 is TGTGCCAGCAGTGACGGGGGGACAGGGGGCGAGAACACCGGGGAGCTGTTTTTT. The rearrangement joins TRBV6-4 to TRBJ2-2, with 12 bases aligning to TRBD1. The V and J ends lost 2 bases and 1 base, in that order; junction bases with no gene match: 5. This CDR3 contains 18 residues. The germline V gene encodes CDR1 MRHNA and CDR2 SNTAGT.

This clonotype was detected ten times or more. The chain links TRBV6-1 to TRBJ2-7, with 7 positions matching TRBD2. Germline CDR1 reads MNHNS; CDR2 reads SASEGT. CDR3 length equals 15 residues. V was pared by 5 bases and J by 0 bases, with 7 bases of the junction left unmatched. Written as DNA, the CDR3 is TGTGCCAGCAGTTCTGGAGGGGAGGGCTCCTACGAGCAGTACTTC. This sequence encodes CASSSGGEGSYEQYF.

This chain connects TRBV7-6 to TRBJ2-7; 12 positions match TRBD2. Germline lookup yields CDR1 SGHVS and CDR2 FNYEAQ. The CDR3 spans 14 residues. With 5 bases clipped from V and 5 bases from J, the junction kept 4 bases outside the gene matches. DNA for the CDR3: TGTGCCAGCAGCCGGACTAGCGGGATCCACGAGCAGTACTTC. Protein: CASSRTSGIHEQYF.

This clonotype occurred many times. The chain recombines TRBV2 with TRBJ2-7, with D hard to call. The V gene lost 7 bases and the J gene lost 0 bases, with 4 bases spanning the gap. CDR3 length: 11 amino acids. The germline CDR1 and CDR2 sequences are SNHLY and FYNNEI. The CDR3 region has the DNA TGTGCCAGCAATCTCTCCTACGAGCAGTACTTC. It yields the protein CASNLSYEQYF. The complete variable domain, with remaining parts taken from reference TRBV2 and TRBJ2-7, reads EPEVTQTPSHQVTQMGQEVILRCVPISNHLYFYWYRQILGQKVEFLVSFYNNEISEKSEIFDDQFSVERPDGSNFTLKIRSTKLEDSAMYFCASNLSYEQYFGPGTRLTVT.

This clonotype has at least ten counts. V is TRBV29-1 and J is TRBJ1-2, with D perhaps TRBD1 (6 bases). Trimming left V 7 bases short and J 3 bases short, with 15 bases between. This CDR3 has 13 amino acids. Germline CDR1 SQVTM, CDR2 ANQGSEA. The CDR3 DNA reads TGCAGCGGTGGGGGGGCAGCGGACTATGGCTACACCTTC. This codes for CSGGGAADYGYTF. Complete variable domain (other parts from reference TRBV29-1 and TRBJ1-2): SAVISQKPSRDICQRGTSLTIQCQVDSQVTMMFWYRQQPGQSLTLIATANQGSEATYESGFVIDKFPISRPNLTFSTLTVSNMSPEDSSIYLCSGGGAADYGYTFGSGTRLTVV.

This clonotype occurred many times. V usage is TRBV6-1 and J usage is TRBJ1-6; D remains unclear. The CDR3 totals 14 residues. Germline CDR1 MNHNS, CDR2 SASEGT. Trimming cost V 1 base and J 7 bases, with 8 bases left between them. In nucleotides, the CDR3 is TGTGCCAGCAGTGAAGAGGCCGGAAATTCACCCCTCCACTTT. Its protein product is CASSEEAGNSPLHF.

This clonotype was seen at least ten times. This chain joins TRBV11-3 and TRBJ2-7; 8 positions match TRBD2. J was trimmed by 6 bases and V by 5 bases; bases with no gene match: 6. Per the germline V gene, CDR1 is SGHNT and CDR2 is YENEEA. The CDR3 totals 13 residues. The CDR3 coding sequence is TGTGCCAGCAGCAGGGAGGCGGGAGGCGAGCAGTACTTC. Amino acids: CASSREAGGEQYF.

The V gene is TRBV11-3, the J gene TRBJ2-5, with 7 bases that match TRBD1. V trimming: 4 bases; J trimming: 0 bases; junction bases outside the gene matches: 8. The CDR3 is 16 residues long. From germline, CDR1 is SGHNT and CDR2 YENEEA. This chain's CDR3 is CASSSPSTGYQETQYF. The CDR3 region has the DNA TGTGCCAGCAGCTCACCTTCGACAGGGTACCAAGAGACCCAGTACTTC. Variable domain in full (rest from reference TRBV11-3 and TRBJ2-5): EAGVVQSPRYKIIEKKQPVAFWCNPISGHNTLYWYLQNLGQGPELLIRYENEEAVDDSQLPKDRFSAERLKGVDSTLKIQPAELGDSAVYLCASSSPSTGYQETQYFGPGTRLLVL.

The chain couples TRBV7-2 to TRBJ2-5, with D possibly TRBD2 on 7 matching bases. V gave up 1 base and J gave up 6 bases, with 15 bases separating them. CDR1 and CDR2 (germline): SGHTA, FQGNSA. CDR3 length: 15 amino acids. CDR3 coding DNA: TGTGCCAGCAGCTTAGGGGGGGGGGCCCAGAAGACCCAGTACTTC. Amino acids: CASSLGGGAQKTQYF.

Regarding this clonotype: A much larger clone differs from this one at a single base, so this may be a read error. CDR3: CASSLNREEIQYF. As DNA, the CDR3 is TGCGCCAGCAGCTTGAACAGGGAAGAGATCCAGTACTTC. The chain is built from TRBV5-1 and TRBJ2-5; D might be TRBD1 (6 bases). In germline, CDR1 is SGHRS, CDR2 YFSETQ. The CDR3 is made up of 13 amino acids.

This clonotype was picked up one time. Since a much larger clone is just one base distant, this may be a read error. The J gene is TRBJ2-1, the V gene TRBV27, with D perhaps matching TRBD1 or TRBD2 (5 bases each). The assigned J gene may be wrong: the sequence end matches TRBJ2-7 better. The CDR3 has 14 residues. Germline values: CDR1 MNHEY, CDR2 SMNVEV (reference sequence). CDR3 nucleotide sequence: TGTGCCAGCAGTTTAGAGGGACCCTACAATGAGCAGTACTTC. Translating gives CASSLEGPYNEQYF.

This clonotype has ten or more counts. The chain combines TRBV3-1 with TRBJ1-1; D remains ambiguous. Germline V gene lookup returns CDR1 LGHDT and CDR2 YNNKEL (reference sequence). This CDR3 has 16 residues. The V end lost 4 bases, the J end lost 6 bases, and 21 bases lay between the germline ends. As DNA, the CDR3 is TGTGCCAGCAGCCTCCTGCCCGGCAAAAGAAATCCTGAAGCTTTCTTT. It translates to CASSLLPGKRNPEAFF.

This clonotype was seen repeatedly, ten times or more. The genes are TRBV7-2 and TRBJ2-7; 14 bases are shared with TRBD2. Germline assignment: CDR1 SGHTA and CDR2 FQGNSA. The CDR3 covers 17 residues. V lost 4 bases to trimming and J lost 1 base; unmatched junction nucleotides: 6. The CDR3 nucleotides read TGTGCCAGCAGCTCGAGGGGGACTAGCGGGAGTTCCTACGAGCAGTACTTC. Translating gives CASSSRGTSGSSYEQYF.

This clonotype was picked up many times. Written as DNA, the CDR3 is TGTGCCAGCAGCCCCCCGGGGACCGGCTACGAGCAGTACTTC. The encoded protein is CASSPPGTGYEQYF. The chain recombines TRBV7-9 with TRBJ2-7; the D gene could be TRBD1 or TRBD2 (5 bases each). CDR1 and CDR2 (germline): SEHNR, FQNEAQ (reference sequence). V was pared by 5 bases and J by 3 bases, with 14 bases between. This CDR3 contains 14 residues.

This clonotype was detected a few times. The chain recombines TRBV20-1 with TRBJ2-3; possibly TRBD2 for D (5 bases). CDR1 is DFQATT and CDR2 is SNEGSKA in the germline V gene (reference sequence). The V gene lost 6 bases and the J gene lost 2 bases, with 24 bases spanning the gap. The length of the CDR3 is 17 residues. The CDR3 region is CSAGRGPGRRVTDTQYF. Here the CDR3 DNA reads TGCAGTGCCGGAAGAGGTCCCGGCCGGCGGGTCACAGATACGCAGTATTTT.

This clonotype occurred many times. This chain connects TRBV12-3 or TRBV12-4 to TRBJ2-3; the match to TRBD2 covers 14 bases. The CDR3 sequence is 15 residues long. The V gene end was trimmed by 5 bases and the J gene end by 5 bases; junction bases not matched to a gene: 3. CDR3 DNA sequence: TGTGCCAGCAGTCGACTAGCGGGGGGGGTAGATACGCAGTATTTT. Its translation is CASSRLAGGVDTQYF.

As DNA, the CDR3 is TGTGCCTGCCCCCTGGGCTTCTCTGGAAACACCATATATTTT. Protein product: CACPLGFSGNTIYF. The J gene is TRBJ1-3, the V gene TRBV30; D is ambiguous. Trimming cost V 6 bases and J 0 bases, with 12 bases left between them. The length of the CDR3 is 14 residues. From germline, CDR1 is GTSNPN and CDR2 SVGIG (reference sequence).

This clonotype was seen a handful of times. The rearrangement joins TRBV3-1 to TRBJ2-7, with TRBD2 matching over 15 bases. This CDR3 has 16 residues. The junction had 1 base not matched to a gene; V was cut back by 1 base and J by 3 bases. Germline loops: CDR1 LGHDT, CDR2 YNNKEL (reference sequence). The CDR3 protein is CASSQGGLAGGYEQYF. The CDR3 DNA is TGTGCCAGCAGCCAAGGGGGACTAGCGGGGGGCTACGAGCAGTACTTC.

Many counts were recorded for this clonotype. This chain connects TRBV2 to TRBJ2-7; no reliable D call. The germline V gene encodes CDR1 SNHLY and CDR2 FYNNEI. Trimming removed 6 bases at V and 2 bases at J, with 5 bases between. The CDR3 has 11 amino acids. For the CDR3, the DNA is TGTGCCAGCAGCAATACCTACGAGCAGTACTTC. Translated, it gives CASSNTYEQYF.

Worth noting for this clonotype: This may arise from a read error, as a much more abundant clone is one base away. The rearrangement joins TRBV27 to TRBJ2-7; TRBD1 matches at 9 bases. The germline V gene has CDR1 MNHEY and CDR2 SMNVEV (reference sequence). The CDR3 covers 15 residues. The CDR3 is CVSSLSGTGSYEQYF. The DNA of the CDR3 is TGTGTCAGCAGTTTATCCGGGACAGGGTCCTACGAGCAGTACTTC.